This is a list of T cell receptor beta chains from one sample in a study of T cells after yellow fever vaccination. TCRdb analysed the 5' RACE reads with MiXCR anew, one entry per CDR3 protein. Among under 150,000 distinct CDR3 sequences listed, roughly 8% were seen once. Source: CD4+ T cells sorted from PBMCs, taken 5 days after the yellow fever booster vaccination. Receptors originate from a young man who received the YFV17D yellow fever vaccine. Each CDR3 is given without its conserved first and last residue.

v_gene	len	j_gene	CDR3aa
TRBV5-4	13	TRBJ2-7	ASSWTEGSAYEQY
TRBV11-1	13	TRBJ1-2	ASSLTRQGNYGYT
TRBV5-1	14	TRBJ2-1	ASSVGRTSGYNEQF
TRBV12-3/TRBV12-4	10	TRBJ2-1	ASSRGTDEQF
TRBV27	11	TRBJ2-7	ASSHRKDGEQY
TRBV6-5	13	TRBJ1-3	ASSYERGPGNTIY
TRBV24-1	17	TRBJ1-2	ATSDRPGRGRSGNYGYT
TRBV29-1	15	TRBJ1-2	SVRANSALVANYGYT
TRBV5-1	13	TRBJ2-5	ASSLFGDLGVAQY
TRBV5-4	10	TRBJ2-1	ASSLTGDEQF
TRBV5-6	12	TRBJ2-7	ASSFNRGGYEQY
TRBV5-1	13	TRBJ2-3	ATGPGPQGPDTQY
TRBV4-3	15	TRBJ2-1	ASSYSQRTSGDNEQF
TRBV5-1	13	TRBJ2-3	ASSPASGSTDTQY
TRBV27	13	TRBJ2-7	ASSFLAGVSYEQY
TRBV6-1	12	TRBJ2-7	ASSQGTVPYEQY
TRBV20-1	12	TRBJ2-4	SARAERALNIQY
TRBV3-1	12	TRBJ2-7	ASSLRTGVDEQY
TRBV5-1	10	TRBJ2-2	ASTLGAGELF
TRBV6-1	12	TRBJ1-5	ASTKGAQGQPQH
TRBV6-5	13	TRBJ2-1	ASSTVGIGSNEQF
TRBV5-5	13	TRBJ2-5	ASSELAGGGETQY
TRBV5-1	14	TRBJ2-3	ASSLDRTGSTDTQY
TRBV7-8	13	TRBJ2-3	ASSRSGSRADTQY
TRBV10-3	11	TRBJ2-3	AISVGGGDTQY
TRBV6-2/TRBV6-3	10	TRBJ2-3	ASSLGPLPQY
TRBV28	16	TRBJ2-2	ASTVGGLAGVDTGELF
TRBV27	19	TRBJ1-5	ASSDPKGAGPKSYSNQPQH
TRBV4-2	15	TRBJ2-1	ASSQDLLAGLHNEQF
TRBV28	12	TRBJ2-5	ASSPMQEGETQY
TRBV7-9	11	TRBJ1-4	ASSLVPNEKLF
TRBV6-2/TRBV6-3	9	TRBJ2-1	ASSYEEEQF
TRBV20-1	12	TRBJ1-1	SVTFGGVNTEAF
TRBV28	13	TRBJ2-7	ASSHHPFWDYEQY
TRBV7-9	12	TRBJ2-7	ASRPSGSQYEQY
TRBV6-1	14	TRBJ2-2	ASSEDTRVITGELF